These 16 T cell receptor beta chains were all obtained from the same sample, sequenced in a study of CD8+CD57+ T cells in acquired aplastic anemia. TCR beta VDJ and CDR3 profiles were obtained from a genomic DNA template. TCRdb reprocessed the reads via MiXCR and lists one record per CDR3 protein. The sample includes around 50,000 distinct CDR3 sequences, about 73% seen only once; the top ten take less than 40%. The source material was sorted CD4+, CD8+, or CD8+CD57+ T cells (not recorded which) from PBMCs. Receptors originate from a human donor in good health, serving as a control.

The chain couples TRBV5-6 to TRBJ2-1; 8 bases are shared with TRBD2. CDR1 and CDR2 (germline): SGHDT, YYEEEE. This CDR3 contains 15 residues. V lost 4 bases and J lost 5; bases outside the gene matches: 8. In DNA, the CDR3 is TGTGCCAGCAGCCTGGGACTAGGCATCGACAATGAGCAGTTCTTC. Residues: CASSLGLGIDNEQFF.

This clonotype was seen once. This sequence joins TRBV19 and TRBJ1-5; D is ambiguous. CDR3 size: 13 residues. The ends were cut back, 3 bases at V and 2 bases at J, with 5 bases in the middle. Looked up from germline, CDR1 is LNHDA and CDR2 is SQIVND (reference sequence). DNA of the CDR3: TGTGCCAGTAGTATGGTCGGCAATCAGCCCCAGCATTTT. It translates to CASSMVGNQPQHF. The full variable domain, in which reference TRBV19 and TRBJ1-5 provide the parts outside the CDR3, is DGGITQSPKYLFRKEGQNVTLSCEQNLNHDAMYWYRQDPGQGLRLIYYSQIVNDFQKGDIAEGYSVSREKKESFPLTVTSAQKNPTAFYLCASSMVGNQPQHFGDGTRLSIL.

The chain carries TRBV2 and TRBJ2-5; TRBD1 might be the D (7 bases). Germline CDR1 and CDR2: SNHLY and FYNNEI. Trimming removed 4 bases from V and 5 bases from J, with 17 bases in between. This CDR3 has 15 residues. The CDR3, as DNA: TGTGCCAGCAGTGTCTGGCAGGGGGGTCGGGAGACCCAGTACTTC. It specifies CASSVWQGGRETQYF. The full variable domain, rest sourced from reference TRBV2 and TRBJ2-5, is EPEVTQTPSHQVTQMGQEVILRCVPISNHLYFYWYRQILGQKVEFLVSFYNNEISEKSEIFDDQFSVERPDGSNFTLKIRSTKLEDSAMYFCASSVWQGGRETQYFGPGTRLLVL.

As to this clonotype: A read error may produce the germline difference seen at one junction end. V is TRBV10-3 and J is TRBJ2-7; 8 nucleotides agree with TRBD1. Germline values: CDR1 ENHRY, CDR2 SYGVKD. There are 13 residues in the CDR3. CDR3 DNA sequence: TGTGCCAGCAGTGGACAGGGTCGGGGCGAGCAGTACTTC. Its translation: CASSGQGRGEQYF.

This clonotype was seen at least ten times. The rearrangement joins TRBV5-6 to TRBJ2-5; D ambiguous. In germline, CDR1 is SGHDT, CDR2 YYEEEE. Trimming removed 2 bases from V and 3 bases from J, with 17 bases in between. The CDR3 runs to 16 residues. This CDR3 reads CASSFEIGLMEETQYF. In DNA form, the CDR3 reads TGTGCCAGCAGCTTCGAAATCGGTTTGATGGAAGAGACCCAGTACTTC.

The rearrangement joins TRBV29-1 to TRBJ2-1; a weak D match, TRBD2 (5 bases). The ends were cut back, 7 bases at V and 1 base at J, with 14 bases in the middle. The CDR3 contains 14 residues. In germline, CDR1 is SQVTM, CDR2 ANQGSEA. Written as DNA, the CDR3 is TGCAGCGCCATAGCGATTACATCCTACAATGAGCAGTTCTTC. Encoded protein: CSAIAITSYNEQFF.

This clonotype was seen many times. V and J are TRBV20-1 and TRBJ2-1; D may match TRBD1 or TRBD2 (5 bases each). Germline V lookup: CDR1 DFQATT, CDR2 SNEGSKA (reference sequence). Trimming took off 8 bases at V and 2 bases at J, with 7 bases between the two ends. This CDR3 is 11 amino acids long. The CDR3 loop is CSSGPYNEQFF. The CDR3 nucleotides read TGCAGTTCGGGACCCTACAATGAGCAGTTCTTC.

The chain couples TRBV7-9 to TRBJ2-7; D might be TRBD2 (6 bases). The CDR3 loop spans 14 amino acids. The V end was cut by 2 bases, the J end by 2 bases, with 10 bases between. From germline, CDR1 is SEHNR and CDR2 FQNEAQ (reference sequence). CDR3 loop: CASSLRESTYEQYF. The CDR3 bases are TGTGCCAGCAGCTTACGGGAGAGCACCTACGAGCAGTACTTC.

The chain recombines TRBV2 with TRBJ2-1, with a possible D match to TRBD1 (5 bases). This CDR3 has 15 amino acids. Between the trimmed V and J ends, which lost 3 bases and 1 base, there was a span of 10 bases. Per germline, CDR1 SNHLY and CDR2 FYNNEI. In DNA form, the CDR3 reads TGTGCCAGCAGTGACAGGGAAGGATCCTACAATGAGCAGTTCTTC. Translation: CASSDREGSYNEQFF. Together with reference TRBV2 and TRBJ2-1, the CDR3 gives the full variable domain: EPEVTQTPSHQVTQMGQEVILRCVPISNHLYFYWYRQILGQKVEFLVSFYNNEISEKSEIFDDQFSVERPDGSNFTLKIRSTKLEDSAMYFCASSDREGSYNEQFFGPGTRLTVL.

This clonotype was picked up many times. This chain links TRBV27 with TRBJ2-1; D gene ambiguous. Trimming stripped 2 bases from V and 7 bases from J, with 12 bases between. This CDR3 contains 14 residues. Germline-derived CDR1 and CDR2 are MNHEY and SMNVEV (reference sequence). CDR3 residues: CASSLGFVGNEQFF. In DNA form, the CDR3 reads TGTGCCAGCAGTTTAGGTTTCGTGGGAAATGAGCAGTTCTTC.

The gene calls are TRBV2 and TRBJ1-2; D call uncertain. The CDR3 extends over 10 amino acids. V lost 7 bases and J 6 bases, leaving 6 bases between the germline ends. Per the germline V gene, CDR1 is SNHLY and CDR2 is FYNNEI. The CDR3 bases are TGTGCCAGCAATCGGGATGGCTACACCTTC. Translating gives CASNRDGYTF.

In this sample, this clonotype turned up a few times. The chain carries TRBV20-1 and TRBJ2-7, with D perhaps matching TRBD2 (5 bases). Germline values: CDR1 DFQATT, CDR2 SNEGSKA (reference sequence). Trimming shortened V by 3 bases and J by 7 bases, and 10 bases separated the two germline ends. This CDR3 has 11 residues. The CDR3 is CSARLTGEQYF. CDR3 DNA sequence: TGCAGTGCTAGGCTGACGGGGGAGCAGTACTTC.

V and J are TRBV15 and TRBJ2-7; D uncertain. Per the germline V gene, CDR1 is LNHNV and CDR2 is YYDKDF (reference sequence). The CDR3 consists of 11 residues. V was shortened by 3 bases and J by 3 bases, with 3 bases between the two germline ends. The CDR3 DNA is TGTGCCACCAGCAGCGGCTACGAGCAGTACTTC. Translating gives CATSSGYEQYF.

The gene calls are TRBV20-1 and TRBJ1-6; D unresolved. CDR3 size: 13 residues. V gave up 3 bases and J gave up 7 bases, with 10 bases separating them. In germline, CDR1 is DFQATT, CDR2 SNEGSKA (reference sequence). CDR3 region: CSASSAPNSPLHF. Here the CDR3 DNA reads TGCAGTGCTAGTAGTGCCCCCAATTCACCCCTCCACTTT.

This clonotype was recorded at least ten times. The gene calls are TRBV13 and TRBJ2-3; unclear D gene. The germline gives CDR1 PRHDT, CDR2 FYEKMQ (reference sequence). This CDR3 spans 11 amino acids. V was pared by 3 bases and J by 5 bases, with 3 bases between. For the CDR3, the DNA is TGTGCCAGCAGCTTCGGAGATACGCAGTATTTT. The encoded protein is CASSFGDTQYF.

The chain joins TRBV29-1 to TRBJ2-1; D uncertain. Germline CDR1 and CDR2: SQVTM and ANQGSEA. This CDR3 is 14 amino acids long. The V end lost 4 bases, the J end lost 1 base, and 11 bases lay between the germline ends. As DNA, the CDR3 is TGCAGCGTTGTTAGGGATGGATCCTACAATGAGCAGTTCTTC. Amino acid sequence: CSVVRDGSYNEQFF.